This T cell receptor (beta chain) is from a study of control samples from healthy donors and cancer patients. TCRdb's table, derived via immunoSEQ multiplex PCR, lists solely in-frame clones and lacks some. This table holds about 49,000 clones, about 86% found once. The V and J ends lost 6 bases and 4 bases respectively, with 15 bases between them. The germline V gene has CDR1 ENHRY and CDR2 SYGVKD. This CDR3 has 14 residues. The material sequenced was PBMCs. This TCR derives from a woman between 50 and 59 years old with lung cancer. The chain joins TRBV10-3 to TRBJ2-5, with a weak D call TRBD2 (6 bases). CDR3 region: CAISPGLQGETQYF. CDR3 bases: TGTGCCATCAGCCCGGGACTCCAAGGAGAGACCCAGTACTTC.